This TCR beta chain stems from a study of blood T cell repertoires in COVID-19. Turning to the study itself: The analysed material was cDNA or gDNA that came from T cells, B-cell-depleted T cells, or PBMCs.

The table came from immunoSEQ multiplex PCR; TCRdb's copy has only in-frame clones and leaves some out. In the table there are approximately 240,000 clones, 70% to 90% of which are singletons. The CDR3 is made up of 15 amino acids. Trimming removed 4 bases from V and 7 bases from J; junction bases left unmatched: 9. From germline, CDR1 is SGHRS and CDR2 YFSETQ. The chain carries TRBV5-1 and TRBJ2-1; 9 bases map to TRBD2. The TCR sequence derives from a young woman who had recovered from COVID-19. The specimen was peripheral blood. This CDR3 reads CASSNSGSLSNEQFF. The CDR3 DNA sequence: TGCGCCAGCAGCAATAGCGGGAGCCTTAGTAATGAGCAGTTCTTC.